The rows below give T cell receptor beta chains drawn from one sample of a study of cytomegalovirus exposure and HLA in healthy donors. Data came from immunoSEQ multiplex PCR; TCRdb stores just in-frame clones and leaves some out. The table records around 140,000 clones, around 80% of them present only once. The sample comprised PBMCs. The receptor source for this set is a female donor in good health and CMV-seronegative. The CDR3 runs from the conserved cysteine through the conserved F or W. A D gene is named only where the DNA matches it firmly. Some rows have no size entry. The others give once, few or many, or a class for an expanded clone.

cdr3_nt cdr3_aa d_call j_call v_call clone_size
TGTGCCAGCAGCTTAGGACTAGGGGGGACCGGGGAGCTGTTTTTT CASSLGLGGTGELFF - TRBJ2-2 TRBV7-3 -
TGCGCCAGCGAACGGGTTCCCTCCTACAATGAGCAGTTCTTC CASERVPSYNEQFF - TRBJ2-1 TRBV5-1 -
TGTGCCAGTAGTATCGACAGGGGGCTGGACTATGGCTACACCTTC CASSIDRGLDYGYTF TRBD1 TRBJ1-2 TRBV19 -
TGCGCCAGCAGCCGCAGGGGGGCTGCTGGAAACACCATATATTTT CASSRRGAAGNTIYF TRBD1 TRBJ1-3 TRBV4-1 -
TGCGCCAGCAGCCAAGATCAGGAATCCTCTGGAAACACCATATATTTT CASSQDQESSGNTIYF - TRBJ1-3 TRBV4-3 -
TGCGCCAGCAGCCTGCGGACTAGCGCTTTCTCCTACAATGAGCAGTTCTTC CASSLRTSAFSYNEQFF TRBD2 TRBJ2-1 TRBV4-1 -
TGTGCCAGTAACAGACAGGGGACCGGGGAGCTGTTTTTT CASNRQGTGELFF TRBD1 TRBJ2-2 TRBV19 -
TGTGCCGCTGGGGACAGGATGGTTTACGAGCAGTACTTC CAAGDRMVYEQYF TRBD1 TRBJ2-7 TRBV6-5 few
TGTGCCAGCTCACCCGGTCACTCTGGGGCCAACGTCCTGACTTTC CASSPGHSGANVLTF - TRBJ2-6 TRBV18 few
TGTGCCAGCAGCAGACAGGGCTACGAGCAGTACTTC CASSRQGYEQYF TRBD1 TRBJ2-7 TRBV13 once
TGTGCCAGCAGTGGGACAAGTAGAGCATACGAGCAGTACTTC CASSGTSRAYEQYF - TRBJ2-7 TRBV6-1 -